This is a list of T cell receptor beta chains from one sample in a study of pediatric ulcerative colitis. Clones were sequenced by immunoSEQ multiplex PCR, and TCRdb holds only the in-frame ones, with some missing. The sample has around 61,000 clones; about 86% are singletons. Input material: blood. These receptors all come from a boy between 10 and 17 years old with severe ulcerative colitis. CDR3s leave out the opening cysteine and the closing phenylalanine or tryptophan. A D gene is named only where the DNA matches it firmly.

. | TRBV19 | ASSRRQAGDEKLF
. | TRBV12-5 | ASGPPDLISIRGYT
TRBD1 | TRBV6-5 | ASSSGGHLAEQY
. | TRBV4-3 | ASSPTRDVVRELF
. | TRBV5-1 | ASSQWFTEGYEQY
. | TRBV5-1 | ASSLEGDSNQPQH
. | TRBV5-1 | ASSSNKNTEAF
TRBD1 | TRBV7-9 | ASSLVSTGVHEQY
TRBD2 | TRBV30 | AWRGESSYEQY
. | TRBV7-6 | ASSLISGSTDTQY
TRBD1 | TRBV27 | ASSLSTGGLNTEAF
TRBD1 | TRBV18 | ASSPGTGDGYGYT
. | TRBV4-1 | ASSQGPRANEQF
. | TRBV7-9 | ASSSASGGQTEAF
. | TRBV6-5 | ASRGPDGGTQH
TRBD2 | TRBV4-2 | ASSQVATGGAYEQY
. | TRBV21-1 | ASSKVGGWEKLF
. | TRBV16 | ASSQSIGGGQPQH
TRBD1 | TRBV6-1 | ASNRDRVDQPQH
TRBD1 | TRBV7-3 | ASSYDGTGSYEQY
. | TRBV9 | ASSVATGSRTFTDTQY
. | TRBV5-6 | ASSLGLGEQF
. | TRBV6-5 | ASSVAGTGTEAF
. | TRBV6-5 | ASSYSGRSTEAF
. | TRBV25-1 | ASKVGYYEQY
. | TRBV19 | ASRGSEDTIY
. | TRBV7-8 | ASSSAENTGELF
. | TRBV7-2 | ASSLVVGTYEQY
. | TRBV4-1 | ASSPGSKNIQY
. | TRBV5-6 | ASSRKLRSYEQY
TRBD2 | TRBV5-1 | ASSLERGAVYNEQF
. | TRBV25-1 | ATISSGVPPSEQF
. | TRBV2 | ASSPNREGEKLF
TRBD1 | TRBV29-1 | SVGGTGVKDTQY
. | TRBV6-1 | ASSEDGGGIKGHQPQH
. | TRBV27 | ASSFMVSSHEQY
. | TRBV14 | ASSHFGESSYEQY
. | TRBV7-2 | ASSPGTGGYNEQF
TRBD2 | TRBV19 | ASRSGRSPYEQY
. | TRBV15 | ATSRWLNEQF
TRBD2 | TRBV30 | AWTRGSGRDTQY
TRBD2 | TRBV5-6 | ASSQGTSNYEQY
TRBD1 | TRBV11-3 | ASSRDRGRLSTEAF
. | TRBV19 | ASSGGGGLKYNEQF
. | TRBV7-9 | ASSLVAPEDTGELF